Following are 12 T cell receptor beta chains from one sample sequenced in a study of T-cell memory formation after mild COVID-19. MiXCR was run by TCRdb on the 5' RACE reads, yielding one entry per CDR3 protein. Of roughly 250,000 distinct CDR3 sequences in the sample, 16% were seen once. Sequencing was carried out using PBMCs or a T cell subset sorted from them (not recorded which). The receptors originated from a man aged 18 to 35 who had mild COVID-19 (a few samples of this study predate the infection). Cell type and time point are not known.

This clonotype was observed many times. This chain uses TRBV5-1 with TRBJ1-2, with D unclear. Germline-derived CDR1 and CDR2 are SGHRS and YFSETQ. Trimming pared 0 bases from V and 8 bases from J, leaving 14 bases between. This CDR3 region has 14 residues. CDR3 sequence (DNA): TGCGCCAGCAGCTTGGCCCCGGAGGAAATGGGCTACACCTTC. Residues: CASSLAPEEMGYTF.

The V gene is TRBV20-1, the J gene TRBJ1-1; tentatively, D is TRBD1 (5 bases). Deletions cut 3 bases from V and 0 bases from J, with 8 bases between. In germline, CDR1 is DFQATT, CDR2 SNEGSKA (reference sequence). The CDR3 has 13 residues. CDR3 DNA: TGCAGTGCTAGGGGACCGCTGAACACTGAAGCTTTCTTT. Protein: CSARGPLNTEAFF.

The rearrangement joins TRBV3-1 to TRBJ1-1; 7 bases line up with TRBD1. V dropped 1 base and J dropped 5; count of bases not matched to a gene: 4. From germline, CDR1 is LGHDT and CDR2 YNNKEL (reference sequence). CDR3 size: 14 residues. The CDR3 DNA reads as TGTGCCAGCAGCCAAGGACAGGGTGTTACTGAAGCTTTCTTT. Protein sequence: CASSQGQGVTEAFF.

The chain uses TRBV12-3 or TRBV12-4 and TRBJ2-2, with 7 nucleotides matching TRBD2. V gave up 11 bases and J gave up 5 bases; unmatched junction bases: 2. The CDR3 spans 11 residues. The CDR3 protein is CAVGGTGELFF. CDR3 nucleotide sequence: TGTGCCGTGGGAGGGACCGGGGAGCTGTTTTTT.

This clonotype was seen repeatedly, ten times or more. The V call is TRBV20-1, the J call TRBJ1-6; 9 bases are a match to TRBD1. The germline V gene has CDR1 DFQATT and CDR2 SNEGSKA (reference sequence). This CDR3 comprises 14 residues. With V trimmed by 3 bases and J by 6 bases, 3 bases remained unmatched. The CDR3, as DNA: TGCAGTGCTAGGGGACAGGGTGGTAATTCACCCCTCCACTTT. Encoded protein: CSARGQGGNSPLHF.

This clonotype was counted ten times or more. The J gene is TRBJ1-6, the V gene TRBV5-1; TRBD1 is a possible D gene (6 bases). Germline values: CDR1 SGHRS, CDR2 YFSETQ. This CDR3 is 16 amino acids long. Trimming removed 0 bases from V and 9 bases from J, with 16 bases in between. Here the CDR3 DNA reads TGCGCCAGCAGCTTGGATAATACAGGGTGGAGTTCACCCCTCCACTTT. This sequence encodes CASSLDNTGWSSPLHF.

This clonotype was counted only a few times. V gene TRBV11-2 combines with J gene TRBJ1-6, with TRBD1 matching over 7 bases. The CDR3 runs to 14 residues. CDR1 and CDR2 (germline): SGHAT, FQNNGV. J was trimmed by 12 bases and V by 6 bases; bases with no gene match: 11. DNA for the CDR3: TGTGCCAGCAGACCCTCCAGGGGGTGGGGACCCCTCCACTTT. Residues: CASRPSRGWGPLHF.

CDR3 in amino acids: CASRSTYRTGNNSPLHF. CDR3 DNA sequence: TGCGCCAGCAGGAGCACATACCGGACAGGGAATAATTCACCCCTCCACTTT. J is TRBJ1-6 and V is TRBV5-1; 8 nucleotides align to TRBD1. Germline V gives CDR1 SGHRS, CDR2 YFSETQ. V was clipped by 5 bases and J by 5 bases; unmatched bases: 12. There are 17 residues in the CDR3.

Here the CDR3 reads CASSMSGGVTDTQYF. The CDR3 nucleotides are TGTGCCAGCAGCATGAGCGGGGGGGTAACAGATACGCAGTATTTT. The chain combines TRBV9 with TRBJ2-3; the match to TRBD2 covers 10 bases. Looked up from germline, CDR1 is SGDLS and CDR2 is YYNGEE. Trimming cost V 4 bases and J 3 bases; bases outside gene matches: 5. The CDR3 has 15 amino acids.

The chain joins TRBV24-1 to TRBJ2-3; possible D gene TRBD2, 5 bases. CDR1 KGHDR and CDR2 SFDVKD come from the germline V gene. V lost 2 bases to trimming and J lost 6 bases, with 8 bases between them. This CDR3 is built from 13 residues. As DNA, the CDR3 is TGTGCCACCAGTGATTCGGGGTTTGATACGCAGTATTTT. This codes for CATSDSGFDTQYF.

This clonotype was picked up a small number of times. The V call is TRBV4-3, the J call TRBJ2-2; no clear D. There are 16 residues in the CDR3. The V end lost 0 bases, the J end lost 5 bases, and 13 bases lay between the germline ends. Germline values: CDR1 LGHNA, CDR2 YSLEER. CDR3 sequence (DNA): TGCGCCAGCAGCCAAGATAAAGTTCGGTGGACCGGGGAGCTGTTTTTT. Its translation is CASSQDKVRWTGELFF.

This sequence joins TRBV12-3 or TRBV12-4 and TRBJ1-2; tentative D call: TRBD1 (6 bases). Trimming took 6 bases from V and 6 from J, leaving 14 bases between them. This CDR3 spans 13 amino acids. As DNA, the CDR3 is TGTGCCAGCAGCCTAAACAGGGAGAATGGCTACACCTTC. It yields the protein CASSLNRENGYTF.